The TCR beta chain described here comes from a study of cytomegalovirus exposure and HLA in healthy donors. As for the study in general: Out of about 180 million T cells, an earlier analysis found over 100 million unique TCR beta sequences in total. Regarding the study as a whole: Presence/absence analyses treated sequencing depth as roughly uniform across donors.

This clone was found a few times. Its target is not known. The sample holds other DNA sequences that translate to the same CDR3. In the PCR, 60 Vbeta and 13 Jbeta primers were used. Assay: immunoSEQ multiplex PCR; the TCRdb copy retains only in-frame clones and omits some. The data show 120,000 or so clones, 73% seen once. The ends were cut back, 4 bases at V and 2 bases at J, with 15 bases in the middle. CDR1 MNHNS and CDR2 SASEGT come from the germline V gene. The CDR3 consists of 15 residues. The receptor was isolated from a woman aged 40 to 55 in good health and CMV-seronegative. The chain carries TRBV6-1 and TRBJ2-7; no firm D call. Specimen: PBMCs. CDR3 nucleotides: TGTGCCAGCAGTGCCGAGGAGAAGGCGGCCTACGAGCAGTACTTC. This gives the protein CASSAEEKAAYEQYF.